Each of the 8 T cell receptor beta chains below was sequenced from the same sample in a study of blood T cell repertoires in COVID-19. Repertoires were generated with immunoSEQ multiplex PCR, while TCRdb's copy carries only in-frame clones and drops some. This sample has approximately 70,000 clones, with over 80% found just once. Material for sequencing was peripheral blood. The receptors derive from a woman older than 75 with acute or convalescent COVID-19.

The rearrangement uses TRBV5-1 and TRBJ2-1, with D perhaps matching TRBD2 (6 bases). V lost 4 bases and J 0 bases, leaving 17 bases between the germline ends. Germline CDR1 and CDR2: SGHRS and YFSETQ. The CDR3 is 17 amino acids. Here the CDR3 DNA reads TGCGCCAGCAGCACGGGCCGTTCCGGGAGCTCCTACAATGAGCAGTTCTTC. Translation gives CASSTGRSGSSYNEQFF.

The rearrangement links TRBV28 to TRBJ1-2; 8 nucleotides align to TRBD1. Germline trimming cut 6 bases from V and 7 bases from J; bases unmatched to any gene: 19. Germline loops: CDR1 MDHEN, CDR2 SYDVKM. The CDR3 is 17 residues long. The CDR3 here is CASSRVFQTGDGSGYTF. The CDR3 coding sequence is TGTGCCAGCAGCAGGGTCTTTCAGACAGGGGATGGGTCTGGCTACACCTTC.

The chain has TRBV5-1 and TRBJ2-1; D is perhaps TRBD1 (5 bases). V was shortened by 0 bases and J by 4 bases, with 14 bases between the two germline ends. This CDR3 comprises 16 residues. CDR1 and CDR2 from the germline V gene are SGHRS and YFSETQ. CDR3 residues: CASSLEEATEYNEQFF. CDR3 bases: TGCGCCAGCAGCTTGGAGGAAGCGACAGAATACAATGAGCAGTTCTTC.

V and J are TRBV7-9 and TRBJ1-2; the match to TRBD1 covers 8 bases. V was clipped by 4 bases and J by 4 bases; unmatched bases: 5. The V gene's germline CDR1 is SEHNR and CDR2 FQNEAQ (reference sequence). The CDR3 spans 14 residues. The CDR3 nucleotides read TGTGCCAGCAGCTCTAGACAGGGGCCCTATGGCTACACCTTC. Residues: CASSSRQGPYGYTF.

CDR3 sequence: CASSLGGVKETQYF. CDR3 nucleotide sequence: TGTGCCAGCAGCTTAGGGGGCGTGAAAGAGACCCAGTACTTC. J is TRBJ2-5 and V is TRBV7-9, with D maybe TRBD1 (5 bases). The CDR3 covers 14 residues. Trimming took 1 base from V and 3 from J, leaving 9 bases between them. Germline loops: CDR1 SEHNR, CDR2 FQNEAQ (reference sequence).

This chain uses TRBV9 with TRBJ2-3; 7 bases are a match to TRBD1. Germline loops: CDR1 SGDLS, CDR2 YYNGEE. Trimming at V came to 4 bases and at J to 1 base, leaving 9 bases not matched to a gene. The CDR3 loop spans 16 amino acids. CDR3 DNA: TGTGCCAGCAGCCCCCGTCCTGGACAGGGCACAGATACGCAGTATTTT. Translating it yields CASSPRPGQGTDTQYF. Full variable domain (outside the CDR3, taken from reference TRBV9 and TRBJ2-3): DSGVTQTPKHLITATGQRVTLRCSPRSGDLSVYWYQQSLDQGLQFLIQYYNGEERAKGNILERFSAQQFPDLHSELNLSSLELGDSALYFCASSPRPGQGTDTQYFGPGTRLTVL.

V is TRBV5-1 and J is TRBJ1-2; D is ambiguous. Germline V lookup: CDR1 SGHRS, CDR2 YFSETQ. This CDR3 spans 13 amino acids. Trimming cost V 0 bases and J 7 bases, with 10 bases left between them. CDR3 loop: CASSLAGWGGYTF. In nucleotides, the CDR3 is TGCGCCAGCAGCTTGGCGGGGTGGGGTGGCTACACCTTC.

V gene TRBV5-4 combines with J gene TRBJ2-3; 10 positions match TRBD2. With V trimmed by 0 bases and J by 3 bases, 4 bases remained unmatched. The CDR3 covers 16 residues. CDR1 and CDR2 from the germline V gene are SGHNT and YYREEE (reference sequence). CDR3 region: CASSLASGRRTDTQYF. CDR3 nucleotides: TGTGCCAGCAGCTTGGCTAGCGGGAGAAGAACAGATACGCAGTATTTT. The complete variable domain, with remaining parts taken from reference TRBV5-4 and TRBJ2-3, reads ETGVTQSPTHLIKTRGQQVTLRCSSQSGHNTVSWYQQALGQGPQFIFQYYREEENGRGNFPPRFSGLQFPNYSSELNVNALELDDSALYLCASSLASGRRTDTQYFGPGTRLTVL.